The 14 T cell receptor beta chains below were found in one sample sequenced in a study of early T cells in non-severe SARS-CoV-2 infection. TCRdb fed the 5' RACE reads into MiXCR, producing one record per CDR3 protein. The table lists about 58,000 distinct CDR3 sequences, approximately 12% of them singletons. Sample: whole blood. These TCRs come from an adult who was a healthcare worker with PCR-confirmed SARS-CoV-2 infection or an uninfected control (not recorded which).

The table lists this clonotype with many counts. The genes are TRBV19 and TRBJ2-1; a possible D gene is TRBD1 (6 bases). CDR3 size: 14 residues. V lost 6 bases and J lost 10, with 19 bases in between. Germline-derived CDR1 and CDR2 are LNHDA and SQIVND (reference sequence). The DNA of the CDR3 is TGTGCCAGTAGCTGGGACACCCTCGAGGGGGAGCAGTTCTTC. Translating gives CASSWDTLEGEQFF.

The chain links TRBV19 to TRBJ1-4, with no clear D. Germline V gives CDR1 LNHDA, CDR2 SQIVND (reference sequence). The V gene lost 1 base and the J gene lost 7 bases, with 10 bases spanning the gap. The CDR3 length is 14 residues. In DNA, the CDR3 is TGTGCCAGTAGTATAGCGCGGCGGGGTGAAAAACTGTTTTTT. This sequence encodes CASSIARRGEKLFF.

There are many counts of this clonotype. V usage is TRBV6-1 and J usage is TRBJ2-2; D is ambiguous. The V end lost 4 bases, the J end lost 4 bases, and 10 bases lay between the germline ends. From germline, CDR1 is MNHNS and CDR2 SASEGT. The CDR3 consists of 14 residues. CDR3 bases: TGTGCCAGCAGTGTGGGCTCGTCCACCGGGGAGCTGTTTTTT. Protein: CASSVGSSTGELFF.

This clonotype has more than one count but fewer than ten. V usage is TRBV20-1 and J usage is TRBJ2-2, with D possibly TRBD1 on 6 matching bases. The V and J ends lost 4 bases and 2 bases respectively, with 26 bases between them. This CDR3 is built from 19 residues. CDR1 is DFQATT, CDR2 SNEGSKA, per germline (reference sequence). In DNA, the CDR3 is TGCAGTGCTACAACTAGGGGGATTTCCGCTTTTAAAAACACCGGGGAGCTGTTTTTT. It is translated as CSATTRGISAFKNTGELFF.

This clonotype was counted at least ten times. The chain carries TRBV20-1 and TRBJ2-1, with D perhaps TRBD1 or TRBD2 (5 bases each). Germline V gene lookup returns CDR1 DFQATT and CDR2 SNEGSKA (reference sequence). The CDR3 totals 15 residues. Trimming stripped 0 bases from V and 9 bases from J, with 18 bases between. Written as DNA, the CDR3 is TGCAGTGCTAGAGATGAAAGACAGCGAGGGATTGAGCAGTTCTTC. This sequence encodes CSARDERQRGIEQFF.

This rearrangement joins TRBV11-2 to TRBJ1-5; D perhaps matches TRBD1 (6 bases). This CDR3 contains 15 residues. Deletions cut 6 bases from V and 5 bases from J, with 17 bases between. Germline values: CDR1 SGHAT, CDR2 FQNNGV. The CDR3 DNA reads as TGTGCCAGCAGACCATCAGGGGACTCGGATCAGCCCCAGCATTTT. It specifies CASRPSGDSDQPQHF.

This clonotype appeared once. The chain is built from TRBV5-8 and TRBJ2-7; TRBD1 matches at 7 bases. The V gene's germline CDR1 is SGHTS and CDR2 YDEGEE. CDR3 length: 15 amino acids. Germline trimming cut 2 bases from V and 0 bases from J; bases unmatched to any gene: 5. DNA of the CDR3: TGTGCCAGCAGCTTCGGGACAGCCCCCTCCTACGAGCAGTACTTC. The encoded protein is CASSFGTAPSYEQYF.

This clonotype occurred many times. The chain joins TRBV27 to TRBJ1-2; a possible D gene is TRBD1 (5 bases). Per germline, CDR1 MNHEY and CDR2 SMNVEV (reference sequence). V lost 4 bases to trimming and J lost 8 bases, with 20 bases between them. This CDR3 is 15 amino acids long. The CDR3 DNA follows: TGTGCCAGCAGTTCATTCATGGGGGGTGAGAGAGGCTACACCTTC. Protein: CASSSFMGGERGYTF.

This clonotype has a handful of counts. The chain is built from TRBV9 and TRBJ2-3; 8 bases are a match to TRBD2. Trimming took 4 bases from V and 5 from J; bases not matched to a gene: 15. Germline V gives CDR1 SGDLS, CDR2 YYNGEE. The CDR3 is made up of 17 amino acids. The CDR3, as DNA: TGTGCCAGCAGCCTAATAAGCGGGAGCAACCGTGGAGATACGCAGTATTTT. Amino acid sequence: CASSLISGSNRGDTQYF.

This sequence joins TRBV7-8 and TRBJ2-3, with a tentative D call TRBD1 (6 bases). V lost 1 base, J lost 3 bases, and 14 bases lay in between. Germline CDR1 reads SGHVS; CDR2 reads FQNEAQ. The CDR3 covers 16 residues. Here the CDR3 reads CASSLEVAGVTDTQYF. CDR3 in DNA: TGTGCCAGCAGCTTAGAAGTGGCAGGGGTAACAGATACGCAGTATTTT.

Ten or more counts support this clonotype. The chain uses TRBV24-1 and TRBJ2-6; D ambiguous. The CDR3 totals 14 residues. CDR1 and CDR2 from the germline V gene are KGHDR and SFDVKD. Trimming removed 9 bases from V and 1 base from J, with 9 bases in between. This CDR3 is CATGGDSGANVLTF. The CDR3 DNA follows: TGTGCCACCGGTGGTGATTCTGGGGCCAACGTCCTGACTTTC.

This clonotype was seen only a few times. The CDR3 protein is CSAKDEKLFF. The CDR3 nucleotides are TGCAGCGCAAAGGATGAAAAACTGTTTTTT. This sequence joins TRBV29-1 and TRBJ1-4, with D unclear. The CDR3 is made up of 10 amino acids. Between the trimmed V and J ends, which lost 7 bases and 6 bases, there was a span of 6 bases. CDR1 and CDR2 from the germline V gene are SQVTM and ANQGSEA.

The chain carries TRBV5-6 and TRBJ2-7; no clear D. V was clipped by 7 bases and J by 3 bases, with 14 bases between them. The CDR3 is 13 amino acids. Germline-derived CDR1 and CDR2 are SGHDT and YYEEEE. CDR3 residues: CASCKSLVYEQYF. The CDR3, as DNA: TGTGCCAGCTGTAAGTCCCTGGTCTACGAGCAGTACTTC.

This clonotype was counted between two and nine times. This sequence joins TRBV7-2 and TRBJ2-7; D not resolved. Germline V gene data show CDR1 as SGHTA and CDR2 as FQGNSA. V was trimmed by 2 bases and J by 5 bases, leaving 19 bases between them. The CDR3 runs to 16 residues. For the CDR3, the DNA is TGTGCCAGCAGCTTATATCCCCCACCGATAGGGCACGAGCAGTACTTC. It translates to CASSLYPPPIGHEQYF.